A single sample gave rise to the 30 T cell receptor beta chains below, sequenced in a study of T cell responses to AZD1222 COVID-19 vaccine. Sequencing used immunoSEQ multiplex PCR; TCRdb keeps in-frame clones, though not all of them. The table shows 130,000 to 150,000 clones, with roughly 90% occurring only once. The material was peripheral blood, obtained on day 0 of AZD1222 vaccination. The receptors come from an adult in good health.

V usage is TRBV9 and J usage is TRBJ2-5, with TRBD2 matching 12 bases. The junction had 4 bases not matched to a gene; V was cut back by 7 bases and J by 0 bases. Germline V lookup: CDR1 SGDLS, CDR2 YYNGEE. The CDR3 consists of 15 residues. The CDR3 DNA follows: TGTGCCAGCGGTAGACTAGCGGGAGACCAAGAGACCCAGTACTTC. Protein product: CASGRLAGDQETQYF.

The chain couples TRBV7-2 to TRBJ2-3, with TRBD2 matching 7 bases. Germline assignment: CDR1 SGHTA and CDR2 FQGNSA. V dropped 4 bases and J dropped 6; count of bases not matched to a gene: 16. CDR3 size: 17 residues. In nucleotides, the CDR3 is TGTGCCAGCAGCTCCCCCTTGGGGCGGGAGTCGACTGATACGCAGTATTTT. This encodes CASSSPLGRESTDTQYF.

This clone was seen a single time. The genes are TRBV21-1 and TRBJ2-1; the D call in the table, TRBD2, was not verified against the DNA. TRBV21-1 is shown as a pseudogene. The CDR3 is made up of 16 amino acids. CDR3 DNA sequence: TGTGCCAGCAGCCCTCTAACGGACTCAAACTACAATGAGCAGTTCTTC. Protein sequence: CASSPLTDSNYNEQFF.

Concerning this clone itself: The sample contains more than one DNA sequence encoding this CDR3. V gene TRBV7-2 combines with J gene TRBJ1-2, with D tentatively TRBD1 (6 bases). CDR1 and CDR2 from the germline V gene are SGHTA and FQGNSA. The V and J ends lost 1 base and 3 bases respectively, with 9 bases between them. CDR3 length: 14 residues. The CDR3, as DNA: TGTGCCAGCAGCTTAGACAGGGTGGACTATGGCTACACCTTC. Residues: CASSLDRVDYGYTF.

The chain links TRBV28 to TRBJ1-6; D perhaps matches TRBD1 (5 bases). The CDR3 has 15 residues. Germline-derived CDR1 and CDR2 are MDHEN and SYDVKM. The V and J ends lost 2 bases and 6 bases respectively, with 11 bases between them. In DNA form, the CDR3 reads TGTGCCAGCAGTTTAGGGGGGACTCGTAATTCACCCCTCCACTTT. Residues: CASSLGGTRNSPLHF.

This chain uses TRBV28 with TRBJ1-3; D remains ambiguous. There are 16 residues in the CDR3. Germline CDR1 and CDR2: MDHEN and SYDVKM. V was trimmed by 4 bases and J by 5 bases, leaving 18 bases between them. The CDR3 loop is CASSSTSDGPRNTIYF. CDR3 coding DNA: TGTGCCAGCAGTTCTACCTCCGACGGCCCTAGAAACACCATATATTTT. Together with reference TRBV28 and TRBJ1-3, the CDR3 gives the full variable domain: DVKVTQSSRYLVKRTGEKVFLECVQDMDHENMFWYRQDPGLGLRLIYFSYDVKMKEKGDIPEGYSVSREKKERFSLILESASTNQTSMYLCASSSTSDGPRNTIYFGEGSWLTVV.

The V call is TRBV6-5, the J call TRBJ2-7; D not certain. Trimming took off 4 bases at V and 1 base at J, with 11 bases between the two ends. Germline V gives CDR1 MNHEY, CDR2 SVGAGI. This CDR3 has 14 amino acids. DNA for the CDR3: TGTGCCAGCAGTTTGCACGTCGGATCCTACGAGCAGTACTTC. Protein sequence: CASSLHVGSYEQYF.

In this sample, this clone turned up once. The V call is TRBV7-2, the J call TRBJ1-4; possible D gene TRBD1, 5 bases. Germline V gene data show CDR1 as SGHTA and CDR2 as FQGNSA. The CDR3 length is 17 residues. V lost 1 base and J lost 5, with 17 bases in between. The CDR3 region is CASSLDLPQGRNEKLFF. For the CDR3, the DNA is TGTGCCAGCAGCTTAGACCTTCCTCAGGGCAGAAATGAAAAACTGTTTTTT.

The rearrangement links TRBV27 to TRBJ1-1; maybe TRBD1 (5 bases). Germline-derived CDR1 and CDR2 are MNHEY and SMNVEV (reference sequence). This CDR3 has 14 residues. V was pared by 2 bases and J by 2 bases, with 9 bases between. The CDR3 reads CASSLVGGNTEAFF. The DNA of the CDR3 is TGTGCCAGCAGTTTAGTCGGGGGAAACACTGAAGCTTTCTTT.

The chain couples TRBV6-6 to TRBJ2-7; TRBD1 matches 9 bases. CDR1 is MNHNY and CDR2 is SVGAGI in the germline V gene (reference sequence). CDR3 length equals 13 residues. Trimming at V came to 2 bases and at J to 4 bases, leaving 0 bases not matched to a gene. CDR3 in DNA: TGTGCCAGCAGTTACGGGACAGGGTACGAGCAGTACTTC. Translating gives CASSYGTGYEQYF.

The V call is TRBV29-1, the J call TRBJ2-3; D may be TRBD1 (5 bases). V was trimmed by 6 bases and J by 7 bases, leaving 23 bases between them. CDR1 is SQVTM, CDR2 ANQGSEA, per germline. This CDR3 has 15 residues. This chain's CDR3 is CSVRNRQSSTHTQYF. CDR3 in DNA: TGCAGCGTCAGAAACAGACAGTCTTCCACTCATACGCAGTATTTT.

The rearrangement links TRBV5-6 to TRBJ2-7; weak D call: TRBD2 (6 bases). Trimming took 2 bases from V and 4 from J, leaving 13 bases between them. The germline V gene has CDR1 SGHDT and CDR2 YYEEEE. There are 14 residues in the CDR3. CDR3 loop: CASSFPGLGYEQYF. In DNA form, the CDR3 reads TGTGCCAGCAGCTTCCCGGGACTGGGATACGAGCAGTACTTC.

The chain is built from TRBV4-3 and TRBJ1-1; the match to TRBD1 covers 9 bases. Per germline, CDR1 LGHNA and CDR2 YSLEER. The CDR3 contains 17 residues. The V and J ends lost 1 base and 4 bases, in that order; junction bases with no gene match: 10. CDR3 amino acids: CASSQGQGGSRFTEAFF. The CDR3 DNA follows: TGCGCCAGCAGCCAAGGACAGGGGGGGTCGCGGTTCACTGAAGCTTTCTTT.

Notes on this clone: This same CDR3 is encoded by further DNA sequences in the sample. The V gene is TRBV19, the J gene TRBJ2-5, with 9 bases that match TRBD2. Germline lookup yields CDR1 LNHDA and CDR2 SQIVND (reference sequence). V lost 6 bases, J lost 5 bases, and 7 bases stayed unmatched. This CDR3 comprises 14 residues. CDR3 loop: CASSPGLAGETQYF. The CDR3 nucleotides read TGTGCCAGTAGCCCGGGACTAGCTGGGGAGACCCAGTACTTC.

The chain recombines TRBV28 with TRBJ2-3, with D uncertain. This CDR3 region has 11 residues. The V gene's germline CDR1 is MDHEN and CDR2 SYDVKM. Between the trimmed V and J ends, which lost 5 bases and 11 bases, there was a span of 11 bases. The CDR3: CASSASQRQYF. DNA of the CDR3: TGTGCCAGCAGTGCCTCTCAACGGCAGTATTTT.

This chain's CDR3 is CASSYHRISYRGTSYEQYF. The DNA for the CDR3 is TGTGCCAGCAGTTACCATCGAATCTCCTACAGGGGTACCTCCTACGAGCAGTACTTC. The chain couples TRBV6-2 or TRBV6-3 to TRBJ2-7, with 7 bases that match TRBD1. CDR3 length: 19 residues. Germline values: CDR1 MNHEY, CDR2 SVGEGT. J lost 0 bases, V lost 2 bases, and 16 bases had no gene match.

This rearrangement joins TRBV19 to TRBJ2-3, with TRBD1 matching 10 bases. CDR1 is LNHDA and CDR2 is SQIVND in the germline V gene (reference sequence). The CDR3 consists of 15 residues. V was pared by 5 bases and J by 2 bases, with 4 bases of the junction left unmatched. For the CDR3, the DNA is TGTGCCAGTAGTGTGGGACAGGGGTTCACAGATACGCAGTATTTT. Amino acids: CASSVGQGFTDTQYF.

The CDR3 region is CASSLSGGTNEKLFF. DNA for the CDR3: TGCGCCAGCAGCCTTAGTGGGGGGACAAATGAAAAACTGTTTTTT. J is TRBJ1-4 and V is TRBV4-3; maybe TRBD1 (6 bases). Germline V gene sequence: CDR1 LGHNA, CDR2 YSLEER. Trimming pared 4 bases from V and 5 bases from J, leaving 14 bases between. The CDR3 contains 15 residues.

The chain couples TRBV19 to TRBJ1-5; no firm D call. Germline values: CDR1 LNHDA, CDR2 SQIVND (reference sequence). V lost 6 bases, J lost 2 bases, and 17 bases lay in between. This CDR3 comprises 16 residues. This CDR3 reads CASSPHVAGGNQPQHF. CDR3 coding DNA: TGTGCCAGTAGCCCCCATGTGGCGGGCGGCAATCAGCCCCAGCATTTT.

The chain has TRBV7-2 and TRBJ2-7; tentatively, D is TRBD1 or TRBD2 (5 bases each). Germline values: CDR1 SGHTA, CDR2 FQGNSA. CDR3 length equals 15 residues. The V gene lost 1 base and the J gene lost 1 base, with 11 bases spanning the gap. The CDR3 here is CASSLVGTGSYEQYF. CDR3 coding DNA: TGTGCCAGCAGCTTAGTAGGGACGGGTTCCTACGAGCAGTACTTC. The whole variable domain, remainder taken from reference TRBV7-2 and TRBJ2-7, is GAGVSQSPSNKVTEKGKDVELRCDPISGHTALYWYRQSLGQGLEFLIYFQGNSAPDKSGLPSDRFSAERTGGSVSTLTIQRTQQEDSAVYLCASSLVGTGSYEQYFGPGTRLTVT.

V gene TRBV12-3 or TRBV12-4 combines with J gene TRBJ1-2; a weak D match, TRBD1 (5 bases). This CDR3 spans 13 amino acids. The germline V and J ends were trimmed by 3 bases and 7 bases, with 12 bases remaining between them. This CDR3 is CASSFRDSSGYTF. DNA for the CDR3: TGTGCCAGCAGTTTCAGGGATTCGAGTGGCTACACCTTC.

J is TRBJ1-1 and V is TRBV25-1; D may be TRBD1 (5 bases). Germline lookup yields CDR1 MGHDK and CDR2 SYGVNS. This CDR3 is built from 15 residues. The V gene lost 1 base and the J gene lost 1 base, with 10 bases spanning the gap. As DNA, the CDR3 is TGTGCCAGCAGTGAATCAGGGTCGGCGAACACTGAAGCTTTCTTT. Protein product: CASSESGSANTEAFF. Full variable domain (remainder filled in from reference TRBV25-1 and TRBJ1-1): EADIYQTPRYLVIGTGKKITLECSQTMGHDKMYWYQQDPGMELHLIHYSYGVNSTEKGDLSSESTVSRIRTEHFPLTLESARPSHTSQYLCASSESGSANTEAFFGQGTRLTVV.

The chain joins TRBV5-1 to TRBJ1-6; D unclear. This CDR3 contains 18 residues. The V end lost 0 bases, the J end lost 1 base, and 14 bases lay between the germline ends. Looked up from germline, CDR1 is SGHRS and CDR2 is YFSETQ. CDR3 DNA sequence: TGCGCCAGCAGCTTGGGTTACAGCGGGAGGTCCTATAATTCACCCCTCCACTTT. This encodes CASSLGYSGRSYNSPLHF.

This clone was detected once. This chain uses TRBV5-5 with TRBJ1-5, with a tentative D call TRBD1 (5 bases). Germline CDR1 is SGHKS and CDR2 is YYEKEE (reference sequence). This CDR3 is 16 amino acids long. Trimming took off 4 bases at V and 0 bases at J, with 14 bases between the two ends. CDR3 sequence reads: CASSPLGGNSNQPQHF. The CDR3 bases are TGTGCCAGCAGCCCGCTGGGGGGGAATAGCAATCAGCCCCAGCATTTT.

CDR3 sequence reads: CASSLRGNGDNEQFF. The CDR3 DNA sequence: TGCGCCAGCAGCTTGCGCGGGAATGGGGACAATGAGCAGTTCTTC. V usage is TRBV5-1 and J usage is TRBJ2-1; possibly TRBD2 for D (6 bases). The CDR3 consists of 15 residues. Germline CDR1 reads SGHRS; CDR2 reads YFSETQ. V lost 1 base and J 5 bases, leaving 13 bases between the germline ends.

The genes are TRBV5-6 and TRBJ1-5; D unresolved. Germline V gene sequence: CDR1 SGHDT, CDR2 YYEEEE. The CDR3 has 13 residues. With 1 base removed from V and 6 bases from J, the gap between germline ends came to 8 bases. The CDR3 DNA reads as TGTGCCAGCAGCTTGACATCGGGTCAGCCCCAGCATTTT. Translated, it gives CASSLTSGQPQHF. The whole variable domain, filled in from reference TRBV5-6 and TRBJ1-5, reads DAGVTQSPTHLIKTRGQQVTLRCSPKSGHDTVSWYQQALGQGPQFIFQYYEEEERQRGNFPDRFSGHQFPNYSSELNVNALLLGDSALYLCASSLTSGQPQHFGDGTRLSIL.

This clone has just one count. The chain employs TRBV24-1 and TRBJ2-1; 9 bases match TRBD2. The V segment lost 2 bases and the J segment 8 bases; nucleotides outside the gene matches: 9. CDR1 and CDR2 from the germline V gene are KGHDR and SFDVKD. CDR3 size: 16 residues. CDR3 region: CATSDSGTSINHEQFF. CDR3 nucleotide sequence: TGTGCCACCAGTGATTCCGGGACTAGCATAAACCATGAGCAGTTCTTC.

CDR3 sequence reads: CATSRGRGNQPQHF. In nucleotides, the CDR3 is TGTGCCACCAGCAGAGGGCGGGGCAATCAGCCCCAGCATTTT. The V call is TRBV15, the J call TRBJ1-5; D unclear. V was cut by 1 base and J by 2 bases, with 6 bases left in between. Per germline, CDR1 LNHNV and CDR2 YYDKDF (reference sequence). This CDR3 comprises 14 residues.

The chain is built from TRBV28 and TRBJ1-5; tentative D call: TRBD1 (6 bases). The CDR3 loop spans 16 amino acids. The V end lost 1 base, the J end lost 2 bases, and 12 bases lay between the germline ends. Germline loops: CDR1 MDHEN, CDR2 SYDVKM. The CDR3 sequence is CASSLFGGAGNQPQHF. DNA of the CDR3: TGTGCCAGCAGTTTATTTGGGGGGGCAGGCAATCAGCCCCAGCATTTT. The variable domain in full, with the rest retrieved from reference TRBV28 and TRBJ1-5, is DVKVTQSSRYLVKRTGEKVFLECVQDMDHENMFWYRQDPGLGLRLIYFSYDVKMKEKGDIPEGYSVSREKKERFSLILESASTNQTSMYLCASSLFGGAGNQPQHFGDGTRLSIL.

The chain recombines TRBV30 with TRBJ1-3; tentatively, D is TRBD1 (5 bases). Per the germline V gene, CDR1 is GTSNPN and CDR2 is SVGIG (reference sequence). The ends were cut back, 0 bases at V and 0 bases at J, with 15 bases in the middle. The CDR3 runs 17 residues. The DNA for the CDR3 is TGTGCCTGGAGTGTACTACCAGGGAGCACCTCTGGAAACACCATATATTTT. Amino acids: CAWSVLPGSTSGNTIYF.